Shown below are 28 T cell receptor beta chains from a single sample sequenced in a study of OX40 agonist ivuxolimab in advanced cancers. Measured with immunoSEQ multiplex PCR; TCRdb has only the in-frame clones, and not every one. Among just over 80,000 clones listed, roughly 88% were seen once. Here the sequenced sample was CD4+ or CD8+ T cells sorted from blood, taken in a trial of the OX40 agonist ivuxolimab. The receptors come from an adult with an advanced solid tumor such as melanoma, head and neck, liver or kidney cancer.

This chain connects TRBV18 to TRBJ1-1; the D gene is possibly TRBD1 (6 bases). Germline assignment: CDR1 KGHSH and CDR2 LQKENI. CDR3 length: 12 residues. V lost 2 bases and J lost 6, with 7 bases in between. The CDR3 protein is CASSPGGPEAFF. As DNA, the CDR3 is TGTGCCAGCTCACCAGGGGGCCCTGAAGCTTTCTTT.

V is TRBV7-6 and J is TRBJ2-5; the D gene is possibly TRBD1 (7 bases). Germline V gene data show CDR1 as SGHVS and CDR2 as FNYEAQ. This CDR3 has 15 residues. With 5 bases removed from V and 5 bases from J, the gap between germline ends came to 18 bases. DNA for the CDR3: TGTGCCAGCAGCATCCGACAGGGCGCGGGGGAGACCCAGTACTTC. This gives the protein CASSIRQGAGETQYF.

The rearrangement uses TRBV5-1 and TRBJ2-1; TRBD2 agrees at 10 bases. Losses at the gene ends were 4 bases for V and 9 bases for J; bases not matched to a gene: 16. The CDR3 has 17 residues. Germline-derived CDR1 and CDR2 are SGHRS and YFSETQ. The CDR3 DNA reads TGCGCCAGCAGCCAGTGGGCTAGCGGGAGCCAAGGTAGTGAGCAGTTCTTC. It is translated as CASSQWASGSQGSEQFF.

The V gene is TRBV29-1, the J gene TRBJ1-1; maybe TRBD1 (5 bases). CDR1 and CDR2 (germline): SQVTM, ANQGSEA. This CDR3 has 13 amino acids. V shed 7 bases and J shed 3 bases, with 15 bases lying between them. CDR3 region: CSAGPRLHTEAFF. The CDR3 DNA reads TGCAGCGCGGGACCCCGCCTTCACACTGAAGCTTTCTTT.

The chain employs TRBV10-3 and TRBJ2-7; no clear D. Trimming removed 3 bases from V and 3 bases from J, with 6 bases in between. This CDR3 has 12 residues. From germline, CDR1 is ENHRY and CDR2 SYGVKD. DNA for the CDR3: TGTGCCATCAGTGAATGGGGCTACGAGCAGTACTTC. Amino acid sequence: CAISEWGYEQYF.

The genes are TRBV5-6 and TRBJ1-1; possibly TRBD1 for D (5 bases). The germline V gene has CDR1 SGHDT and CDR2 YYEEEE. There are 14 residues in the CDR3. The V end was cut by 5 bases, the J end by 3 bases, with 14 bases between. The DNA of the CDR3 is TGTGCCAGCAGTCCAGGGTATTATGACACTGAAGCTTTCTTT. This gives the protein CASSPGYYDTEAFF.

The chain combines TRBV27 with TRBJ2-7; D remains unclear. The CDR3 contains 13 residues. The germline V gene encodes CDR1 MNHEY and CDR2 SMNVEV (reference sequence). Trimming shortened V by 5 bases and J by 2 bases, and 10 bases separated the two germline ends. The CDR3 DNA follows: TGTGCCAGCAGTCCAAGTGGTACCTACGAGCAGTACTTC. It translates to CASSPSGTYEQYF.

This chain links TRBV5-1 with TRBJ2-3; tentative D call: TRBD2 (5 bases). From germline, CDR1 is SGHRS and CDR2 YFSETQ. The CDR3 contains 14 residues. With 2 bases removed from V and 6 bases from J, the gap between germline ends came to 13 bases. CDR3 in amino acids: CASSFTRDSDTQYF. The CDR3 DNA is TGCGCCAGCAGCTTCACCCGGGATTCGGATACGCAGTATTTT.

V gene TRBV7-2 combines with J gene TRBJ2-7; 7 bases line up with TRBD1. The V segment lost 6 bases and the J segment 3 bases; nucleotides outside the gene matches: 11. The CDR3 sequence is 15 residues long. CDR1 is SGHTA and CDR2 is FQGNSA in the germline V gene. The CDR3 loop reads CASSSNRGVNYEQYF. For the CDR3, the DNA is TGTGCCAGCAGTTCAAACAGGGGAGTAAACTACGAGCAGTACTTC. The variable domain in full, with the rest retrieved from reference TRBV7-2 and TRBJ2-7, is GAGVSQSPSNKVTEKGKDVELRCDPISGHTALYWYRQSLGQGLEFLIYFQGNSAPDKSGLPSDRFSAERTGGSVSTLTIQRTQQEDSAVYLCASSSNRGVNYEQYFGPGTRLTVT.

V gene TRBV30 combines with J gene TRBJ1-1; TRBD1 might be the D (6 bases). Trimming removed 5 bases at V and 1 base at J, with 14 bases between. Germline values: CDR1 GTSNPN, CDR2 SVGIG (reference sequence). The CDR3 length is 14 residues. The DNA of the CDR3 is TGTGCCTGGGGCCGCGGACAGCGGAACACTGAAGCTTTCTTT. This encodes CAWGRGQRNTEAFF.

This clone was observed once. The J gene is TRBJ2-2, the V gene TRBV25-1; D is possibly TRBD2 (5 bases). In germline, CDR1 is MGHDK, CDR2 SYGVNS. This CDR3 is 13 amino acids long. Trimming left V 6 bases short and J 4 bases short, with 9 bases between. The DNA of the CDR3 is TGTGCCAGCAGAACACTAGTCACCGGGGAGCTGTTTTTT. This translates into CASRTLVTGELFF.

This clone is medium-sized. This rearrangement joins TRBV29-1 to TRBJ1-2; D is undetermined. Trimming pared 5 bases from V and 8 bases from J, leaving 12 bases between. The CDR3 loop spans 11 amino acids. Per the germline V gene, CDR1 is SQVTM and CDR2 is ANQGSEA. CDR3: CSVRLTGGYTF. As DNA, the CDR3 is TGCAGCGTTAGGTTAACGGGAGGCTACACCTTC.

The table lists this clone with a count of one. V usage is TRBV11-2 and J usage is TRBJ2-5; D gene uncertain. The ends were cut back, 2 bases at V and 2 bases at J, with 6 bases in the middle. This CDR3 is built from 13 residues. Germline CDR1 is SGHAT and CDR2 is FQNNGV. The CDR3 loop is CASSLRWQETQYF. The CDR3 bases are TGTGCCAGCAGCTTACGGTGGCAAGAGACCCAGTACTTC.

The rearrangement joins TRBV5-1 to TRBJ2-3; a possible D gene is TRBD1 (6 bases). Trimming removed 0 bases at V and 3 bases at J, with 17 bases between. Germline CDR1 reads SGHRS; CDR2 reads YFSETQ. The CDR3 extends over 17 amino acids. This CDR3 reads CASSLGGTLTTTDTQYF. DNA of the CDR3: TGCGCCAGCAGCTTGGGTGGGACACTGACCACTACAGATACGCAGTATTTT.

This chain connects TRBV5-4 to TRBJ2-1; TRBD2 agrees at 9 bases. Germline CDR1 and CDR2: SGHNT and YYREEE (reference sequence). Trimming cost V 6 bases and J 7 bases; bases outside gene matches: 17. The CDR3 extends over 17 amino acids. The CDR3 sequence is CASTIPGVAGVGNEQFF. CDR3 sequence (DNA): TGTGCCAGCACTATACCTGGGGTAGCGGGAGTGGGTAATGAGCAGTTCTTC.

J is TRBJ2-1 and V is TRBV19, with D possibly called TRBD1 or TRBD2 (5 bases each). The CDR3 is 14 amino acids. The germline CDR1 and CDR2 sequences are LNHDA and SQIVND (reference sequence). V lost 3 bases and J 7 bases, leaving 13 bases between the germline ends. The CDR3 sequence is CASSINNEGNEQFF. CDR3 bases: TGTGCCAGTAGTATCAACAACGAGGGGAATGAGCAGTTCTTC. The complete variable domain, with remaining parts taken from reference TRBV19 and TRBJ2-1, reads DGGITQSPKYLFRKEGQNVTLSCEQNLNHDAMYWYRQDPGQGLRLIYYSQIVNDFQKGDIAEGYSVSREKKESFPLTVTSAQKNPTAFYLCASSINNEGNEQFFGPGTRLTVL.

The V call is TRBV7-2, the J call TRBJ1-4, with 8 bases lining up with TRBD1. CDR3 length: 15 amino acids. Germline lookup yields CDR1 SGHTA and CDR2 FQGNSA. V lost 3 bases and J lost 6; bases outside the gene matches: 6. The CDR3, as DNA: TGTGCCAGCAGCTTCTCCGGGACAGGATATGAAAAACTGTTTTTT. Protein: CASSFSGTGYEKLFF.

The chain couples TRBV5-1 to TRBJ2-7, with TRBD1 matching 8 bases. The CDR3 length is 14 residues. From germline, CDR1 is SGHRS and CDR2 YFSETQ. The V segment lost 1 base and the J segment 3 bases; nucleotides outside the gene matches: 3. The CDR3 bases are TGCGCCAGCAGCTTGTCACAGGGGGGCTACGAGCAGTACTTC. This gives the protein CASSLSQGGYEQYF.

This clone was found a few times. This chain uses TRBV29-1 with TRBJ2-3; no clear D. V was clipped by 5 bases and J by 0 bases, with 12 bases between them. The germline V gene encodes CDR1 SQVTM and CDR2 ANQGSEA. The CDR3 sequence is 14 residues long. In DNA, the CDR3 is TGCAGCGTTCCCCTTTCCGTAAGCACAGATACGCAGTATTTT. This codes for CSVPLSVSTDTQYF.

The CDR3, as DNA: TGTGCCAGCAGCTTTGGGGGGCGGAATCAGCCCCAGCATTTT. It encodes CASSFGGRNQPQHF. The chain carries TRBV5-4 and TRBJ1-5; D may be TRBD1 (6 bases). The CDR3 covers 14 residues. CDR1 and CDR2 (germline): SGHNT, YYREEE (reference sequence). V was shortened by 2 bases and J by 4 bases, with 10 bases between the two germline ends.

V is TRBV4-1 and J is TRBJ2-7, with 10 bases matching TRBD2. The CDR3 contains 13 residues. CDR1 is MGHRA, CDR2 YSYEKL, per germline. With 4 bases clipped from V and 3 bases from J, the junction kept 0 bases outside the gene matches. CDR3 coding DNA: TGCGCCAGCAGCCGGACTAGCGGCTACGAGCAGTACTTC. Protein sequence: CASSRTSGYEQYF.

The rearrangement joins TRBV19 to TRBJ2-1, with D possibly being TRBD2 (6 bases). This CDR3 comprises 16 residues. CDR1 and CDR2 from the germline V gene are LNHDA and SQIVND (reference sequence). Trimming left V 7 bases short and J 2 bases short, with 18 bases between. The CDR3 DNA reads as TGTGCCAGTAAGGAGGGGAAGGCTTCCCCCTACAATGAGCAGTTCTTC. Protein product: CASKEGKASPYNEQFF.

There are a few counts of this clone. The V gene is TRBV6-1, the J gene TRBJ2-3, with 7 positions matching TRBD1. Germline lookup yields CDR1 MNHNS and CDR2 SASEGT. The CDR3 covers 14 residues. After removal of 7 bases from V and 6 bases from J, the junction contained 10 bases not matched to a gene. CDR3 coding DNA: TGTGCCAGCAAGATCGACAGGGCTGAGGATACGCAGTATTTT. As protein: CASKIDRAEDTQYF.

V gene TRBV5-4 combines with J gene TRBJ2-5; the D is unclear. Germline loops: CDR1 SGHNT, CDR2 YYREEE (reference sequence). There are 12 residues in the CDR3. The V gene lost 2 bases and the J gene lost 5 bases, with 7 bases spanning the gap. CDR3 DNA sequence: TGTGCCAGCAGCTTTAAAGAGGAGACCCAGTACTTC. This sequence encodes CASSFKEETQYF.

In its sample, this clone was seen a few times. The chain is built from TRBV19 and TRBJ1-2; D unclear. Trimming took 7 bases from V and 0 from J, leaving 12 bases between them. This CDR3 contains 14 residues. The germline V gene encodes CDR1 LNHDA and CDR2 SQIVND (reference sequence). The CDR3 region has the DNA TGTGCCAGTAAAGACAAATCAGCTAACTATGGCTACACCTTC. Amino acids: CASKDKSANYGYTF. Full variable domain (remainder filled in from reference TRBV19 and TRBJ1-2): DGGITQSPKYLFRKEGQNVTLSCEQNLNHDAMYWYRQDPGQGLRLIYYSQIVNDFQKGDIAEGYSVSREKKESFPLTVTSAQKNPTAFYLCASKDKSANYGYTFGSGTRLTVV.

The J gene is TRBJ2-5, the V gene TRBV6-1; the match to TRBD2 covers 11 bases. This CDR3 has 15 residues. Germline V gene sequence: CDR1 MNHNS, CDR2 SASEGT. With V trimmed by 6 bases and J by 3 bases, 6 bases remained unmatched. CDR3 sequence: CASRDSGRGKETQYF. The CDR3 nucleotides read TGTGCCAGCAGGGATAGCGGGAGGGGCAAAGAGACCCAGTACTTC.

The chain uses TRBV27 and TRBJ1-1; weak D call: TRBD1 (5 bases). The length of the CDR3 is 16 residues. The germline V gene has CDR1 MNHEY and CDR2 SMNVEV (reference sequence). V lost 4 bases and J lost 7, with 22 bases in between. In DNA, the CDR3 is TGTGCCAGCAGTTCCCCGACTCGGGGGAGGAGGCATGAAGCTTTCTTT. This translates into CASSSPTRGRRHEAFF.

This clone was observed a handful of times. The genes are TRBV19 and TRBJ1-1, with D tentatively TRBD1 (6 bases). V shed 7 bases and J shed 1 base, with 13 bases lying between them. The germline V gene has CDR1 LNHDA and CDR2 SQIVND (reference sequence). CDR3 length: 14 residues. The CDR3 nucleotides are TGTGCCAGTAAATTGGCAGGGGAGAACACTGAAGCTTTCTTT. Translating it yields CASKLAGENTEAFF.